This TCR beta chain was retrieved from a study of OX40 agonist ivuxolimab in advanced cancers. With regard to the full study: The costimulatory receptor OX40 (CD134) was targeted by ivuxolimab, a fully human IgG2 agonistic monoclonal antibody. The monotherapy dose-escalation portion (N of about 52 patients) of the phase I ivuxolimab trial is reported in the paper. Intravenous ivuxolimab was administered to patients every 2 weeks at six dose levels: 0.01, 0.1, 0.3, 1.5, 3 and 10 mg/kg. Of the roughly 51 patients in dose escalation, about 20 had hepatocellular carcinoma, some 15 had melanoma, 9 had renal cell carcinoma and 9 had head and neck cancer. In the dose-escalation cohort, approximately 82% of patients were male, and the mean age was approximately 64 years, with a range of about 20 to 79. Partial responses occurred in three dose-escalation patients, of whom one had hepatocellular carcinoma and two had cutaneous melanoma. Peripheral TCRbeta sequencing aimed to test whether ivuxolimab altered TCR sequence diversity and caused clonal T-cell expansion. Patients were allowed to have had prior anti-PD-1, anti-PD-L1 or anti-CTLA-4 therapy, and 40% of the dose-escalation patients had been treated with checkpoint inhibitors. Beyond this particular receptor, the publication reports: At doses of 0.1 to 3.0 mg/kg, clonal expansion of both CD4+ and CD8+ blood T cells was observed from baseline to week 6. Antigen specificity was not determined for the clonally expanded peripheral T cells. Low levels of normalized T-cell clonal expansion were also shown by some nonresponding patients. After ivuxolimab, more expanded clones were found on average in CD8+ T cells than in CD4+ T cells. In partial responders in the 0.1-3.0 mg/kg groups, normalized peripheral clonal expansion was found to be among the lowest, especially among CD8+ T cells.

On this clone itself: Its antigen remains undetermined. Base-call qualities are not available, and no considerably larger clone is one nucleotide away.

Patients with autoimmune disease history or receiving systemic immunosuppression were excluded from the trial. Peripheral blood for TCR sequencing was drawn from every dose cohort at baseline, at cycle 4 day 1 and at cycle 7 day 1. Samples were obtained from an open-label, multicenter, first-in-human phase I dose-escalation trial of ivuxolimab. Adults with locally advanced or metastatic melanoma, renal cell, hepatocellular, or head and neck squamous cell carcinoma were enrolled in the trial. Before TCR sequencing, CD4+ and CD8+ T cells were separately sorted from peripheral blood. To sequence the TCRbeta CDR3 region, genomic DNA was isolated from the sorted cells. The immunoSEQ Assay was used for sequencing of TCRbeta CDR3 regions. This immuneACCESS table, as held by TCRdb, lists in-frame sequences with V and J called but not all clones. Of the missing ones, under half trace to an unresolved V gene in checked studies; the others have no known cause. The sample table records around 53,000 clones; about 88% of these occur just once. The ten largest clones capture less than 0.75% of the sample.

V loses 4 bases of germline sequence and J loses 3 bases, and the interval between the two ends is 10 bases. The germline V gene encodes CDR1 SEHNR and CDR2 FQNEAQ (reference sequence). Taken from cysteine to phenylalanine, the CDR3 has 13 residues. The only DNA kept is the CDR3, 39 bases in frame from the first base. This sequence originates from an adult with an advanced solid tumor such as melanoma, head and neck, liver or kidney cancer. The rearranged segments are TRBV7-9 and TRBJ2-7, and TRBD2 may be the D gene, going by 5 matching bases. The material was CD4+ or CD8+ T cells sorted from blood, obtained in a trial of the OX40 agonist ivuxolimab. CDR3 region: CASSSAVGYEQYF. DNA sequence: TGTGCCAGCAGCTCAGCGGTGGGCTACGAGCAGTACTTC.